The 16 T cell receptor beta chains in this list originate from one sample, sequenced in a study of neurological immune-mediated disorders. Time point in this sample: technical triplicate 2. From the 5' RACE reads, TCRdb called clonotypes with MiXCR, one entry per CDR3 protein. The sample consists of more than 30,000 distinct CDR3 sequences, approximately 12% of them appearing once. The sequenced sample was CD4+ T cells from blood. The receptors were sampled from a female donor with HTLV-1-associated myelopathy (HAM/TSP).

This clonotype was observed at least ten times. The chain combines TRBV5-1 with TRBJ2-2; D might be TRBD2 (6 bases). Germline CDR1 is SGHRS and CDR2 is YFSETQ. The CDR3 totals 15 residues. Trimming removed 2 bases from V and 1 base from J, with 9 bases in between. The chain's CDR3 is CASSLERVNTGELFF. The CDR3 region has the DNA TGCGCCAGCAGCTTAGAGCGGGTGAACACCGGGGAGCTGTTTTTT.

This clonotype was counted ten times or more. The chain employs TRBV10-3 and TRBJ2-7; weak D call: TRBD1 (6 bases). Germline values: CDR1 ENHRY, CDR2 SYGVKD. CDR3 length: 15 residues. Between the trimmed V and J ends, which lost 0 bases and 0 bases, there was a span of 9 bases. The CDR3 is CAISESKQGSYEQYF. CDR3 nucleotide sequence: TGTGCCATCAGTGAGTCAAAACAGGGCTCCTACGAGCAGTACTTC.

In its sample, this clonotype was seen many times. V gene TRBV5-1 combines with J gene TRBJ2-1, with TRBD2 matching over 8 bases. This CDR3 comprises 18 residues. CDR1 is SGHRS, CDR2 YFSETQ, per germline. Trimming at V came to 4 bases and at J to 6 bases, leaving 18 bases not matched to a gene. CDR3 region: CASSPGPQGTRGANEQFF. The CDR3 region has the DNA TGCGCCAGCAGCCCCGGGCCTCAGGGTACGCGGGGGGCCAATGAGCAGTTCTTC.

This clonotype showed up many times. The rearrangement joins TRBV7-8 to TRBJ2-7, with D perhaps TRBD2 (5 bases). This CDR3 region has 15 residues. In germline, CDR1 is SGHVS, CDR2 FQNEAQ. The V end lost 4 bases, the J end lost 2 bases, and 15 bases lay between the germline ends. CDR3: CASSSTHEGAYEQYF. The CDR3 DNA reads TGTGCCAGCAGCTCTACCCACGAGGGTGCCTACGAGCAGTACTTC.

This chain uses TRBV4-1 with TRBJ2-7, with TRBD2 matching 8 bases. This CDR3 region has 15 residues. Germline CDR1 and CDR2: MGHRA and YSYEKL. V was clipped by 0 bases and J by 2 bases; unmatched bases: 3. The CDR3 is CASSQDSGTPYEQYF. The DNA of the CDR3 is TGCGCCAGCAGCCAAGATAGCGGGACACCCTACGAGCAGTACTTC.

Points on this clonotype: Germline and junction disagree at one end, which may indicate a read error. V usage is TRBV7-9 and J usage is TRBJ2-5; D not resolved. The CDR3 is 15 residues long. Germline-derived CDR1 and CDR2 are SEHNR and FQNEAQ (reference sequence). CDR3 in amino acids: CVSSLAGYRGETQYF. The CDR3 nucleotides are TGTGTCAGCAGCTTAGCCGGCTATCGTGGCGAGACGCAGTACTTC.

This clonotype was observed many times. The genes are TRBV5-1 and TRBJ2-7, with D perhaps matching TRBD1 or TRBD2 (5 bases each). The CDR3 consists of 15 residues. From germline, CDR1 is SGHRS and CDR2 YFSETQ. Between the trimmed V and J ends, which lost 2 bases and 0 bases, there was a span of 12 bases. The CDR3 bases are TGCGCCAGCAGCTTTGGGACCGGCCTCTCCTACGAGCAGTACTTC. Translation: CASSFGTGLSYEQYF.

In its sample, this clonotype was seen many times. The chain links TRBV27 to TRBJ1-1, with a weak D call TRBD1 (6 bases). The V gene's germline CDR1 is MNHEY and CDR2 SMNVEV (reference sequence). CDR3 length: 14 amino acids. V was shortened by 2 bases and J by 1 base, with 8 bases between the two germline ends. This chain's CDR3 is CASSLRGQNTEAFF. The CDR3, as DNA: TGTGCCAGCAGTTTAAGGGGACAGAACACTGAAGCTTTCTTT.

Many counts were recorded for this clonotype. The rearrangement links TRBV20-1 to TRBJ2-1, with 11 bases matching TRBD2. CDR1 is DFQATT, CDR2 SNEGSKA, per germline (reference sequence). CDR3 size: 14 residues. The trim removed 4 bases at V and 5 bases at J, leaving 4 bases unmatched. This CDR3 is CSANSGGAHNEQFF. The DNA for the CDR3 is TGCAGTGCTAATAGCGGGGGGGCGCACAATGAGCAGTTCTTC.

The chain joins TRBV18 to TRBJ2-3; D possibly corresponds to TRBD1 (6 bases). CDR3 length equals 14 residues. In germline, CDR1 is KGHSH, CDR2 LQKENI. V shed 5 bases and J shed 7 bases, with 16 bases lying between them. DNA for the CDR3: TGTGCCAGCTCAGACAGGTGGTCAACAAATACGCAGTATTTT. Protein sequence: CASSDRWSTNTQYF.

This clonotype appeared a few times. The rearrangement links TRBV7-2 to TRBJ2-5, with 10 bases that match TRBD2. Germline values: CDR1 SGHTA, CDR2 FQGNSA. CDR3 length: 15 amino acids. Losses at the gene ends were 5 bases for V and 5 bases for J; bases not matched to a gene: 8. DNA of the CDR3: TGTGCCAGCAGCACCCGGGTTAGCGGGGGGGAGACCCAGTACTTC. The encoded protein is CASSTRVSGGETQYF. The full variable domain, rest sourced from reference TRBV7-2 and TRBJ2-5, is GAGVSQSPSNKVTEKGKDVELRCDPISGHTALYWYRQSLGQGLEFLIYFQGNSAPDKSGLPSDRFSAERTGGSVSTLTIQRTQQEDSAVYLCASSTRVSGGETQYFGPGTRLLVL.

Ten or more counts support this clonotype. V is TRBV20-1 and J is TRBJ2-3; TRBD1 aligns across 12 bases. Germline V gene lookup returns CDR1 DFQATT and CDR2 SNEGSKA (reference sequence). The V and J ends lost 7 bases and 4 bases, in that order; junction bases with no gene match: 9. This CDR3 is 15 amino acids long. The CDR3 region is CSVRPGQGASDTQYF. The CDR3 coding sequence is TGCAGTGTCAGACCGGGACAGGGGGCTTCAGATACGCAGTATTTT.

This clonotype was seen repeatedly, ten times or more. At one end the junction does not follow the germline gene, possibly because of a read error. This rearrangement joins TRBV20-1 to TRBJ2-2; D gene unclear. The CDR3 contains 13 residues. Germline CDR1 is DFQATT and CDR2 is SNEGSKA (reference sequence). The CDR3 loop is CSASTWNAGELFF. CDR3 sequence (DNA): TGCAGTGCGAGTACCTGGAACGCCGGGGAGCTGTTTTTT.

This clonotype was recorded many times. V is TRBV20-1 and J is TRBJ2-5; 9 bases map to TRBD2. Germline-derived CDR1 and CDR2 are DFQATT and SNEGSKA (reference sequence). Losses at the gene ends were 3 bases for V and 5 bases for J; bases not matched to a gene: 7. This CDR3 comprises 14 residues. Written as DNA, the CDR3 is TGCAGTGCTAGTGTCGGGGCGGGGGGGGAGACCCAGTACTTC. This gives the protein CSASVGAGGETQYF.

This clonotype was picked up many times. V is TRBV20-1 and J is TRBJ2-5; the D is unclear. The CDR3 loop spans 11 amino acids. Looked up from germline, CDR1 is DFQATT and CDR2 is SNEGSKA (reference sequence). The germline V and J ends were trimmed by 0 bases and 5 bases, with 4 bases remaining between them. The CDR3 nucleotides are TGCAGTGCTAGAGATCCGGAGACCCAGTACTTC. Its protein is CSARDPETQYF.

This clonotype was seen at least ten times. The V gene is TRBV20-1, the J gene TRBJ1-5, with TRBD1 matching over 8 bases. Germline values: CDR1 DFQATT, CDR2 SNEGSKA (reference sequence). V shed 4 bases, J shed 1 base, and the junction held 3 bases outside the gene matches. The CDR3 totals 14 residues. DNA for the CDR3: TGCAGTGCTAAGGACAGGGCGAGCAATCAGCCCCAGCATTTT. Translating it yields CSAKDRASNQPQHF.